The sequence of this T cell receptor beta chain was determined in a study of blood T cell repertoires in COVID-19. TCRdb's table, derived via immunoSEQ multiplex PCR, lists solely in-frame clones and lacks some. The table includes about 82,000 clones, around 81% detected once. This clone was seen many times. The specimen sequenced was peripheral blood. This TCR came from an elderly man with active or convalescent COVID-19.

The DNA of the CDR3 is TGTGCCAGCAGCTTAGAGACTAGCGACACAGATACGCAGTATTTT. Protein: CASSLETSDTDTQYF. This rearrangement joins TRBV11-2 to TRBJ2-3; 8 bases are shared with TRBD2. Trimming cost V 0 bases and J 2 bases; bases outside gene matches: 1. The CDR3 is made up of 15 amino acids. The V gene's germline CDR1 is SGHAT and CDR2 FQNNGV.